The 19 T cell receptor beta chains listed next were all sequenced from one sample in a study of blood T cell repertoires in COVID-19. Here immunoSEQ multiplex PCR was the method, and the copy in TCRdb shows in-frame clones only, minus some. The sample gives more than 120,000 clones, about 80% of which show up once; 3.9% is in the top ten. Material: PBMCs or T cells enriched from blood (not recorded which). The receptors come from a man aged 45-60 years in a cohort exposed to, infected with or recovered from COVID-19 (not recorded which).

The chain recombines TRBV2 with TRBJ1-2; D is undetermined. CDR1 and CDR2 from the germline V gene are SNHLY and FYNNEI. V gave up 6 bases and J gave up 8 bases, with 10 bases separating them. This CDR3 has 11 residues. CDR3: CASRDSAGYTF. CDR3 nucleotides: TGTGCCAGCAGGGACTCGGCGGGCTACACCTTC.

The rearrangement uses TRBV27 and TRBJ2-7, with 9 bases fitting TRBD2. Germline values: CDR1 MNHEY, CDR2 SMNVEV (reference sequence). The CDR3 loop spans 14 amino acids. J lost 6 bases, V lost 6 bases, and 9 bases had no gene match. For the CDR3, the DNA is TGTGCCAGCAGACGTCTAGCGGGGTATGCCGAGCAGTACTTC. Translated, it gives CASRRLAGYAEQYF.

J is TRBJ1-2 and V is TRBV10-3; the D gene is possibly TRBD1 (5 bases). CDR1 and CDR2 from the germline V gene are ENHRY and SYGVKD. V lost 6 bases to trimming and J lost 0 bases, with 14 bases between them. This CDR3 spans 15 amino acids. The CDR3 DNA is TGTGCCATCAGGGCCGGGGGTTTAGCTAACTATGGCTACACCTTC. Translated, it gives CAIRAGGLANYGYTF.

V is TRBV5-4 and J is TRBJ2-2; 11 nucleotides agree with TRBD2. The V segment lost 0 bases and the J segment 7 bases; nucleotides outside the gene matches: 8. Germline assignment: CDR1 SGHNT and CDR2 YYREEE (reference sequence). The CDR3 consists of 17 residues. In DNA form, the CDR3 reads TGTGCCAGCAGCTTGGGTAGCGGGAGGGCCTGGAACGGGGAGCTGTTTTTT. Encoded protein: CASSLGSGRAWNGELFF.

V is TRBV10-3 and J is TRBJ2-7; 7 bases fit TRBD1. There are 15 residues in the CDR3. J gave up 5 bases and V 6 bases, and 13 bases lay outside the gene matches. Germline-derived CDR1 and CDR2 are ENHRY and SYGVKD. The CDR3 region is CAISVQGMILDEQYF. CDR3 nucleotide sequence: TGTGCCATCAGCGTACAGGGGATGATTCTAGACGAGCAGTACTTC.

The chain uses TRBV24-1 and TRBJ1-1, with D uncertain. V was pared by 7 bases and J by 1 base, with 9 bases between. Germline V gene data show CDR1 as KGHDR and CDR2 as SFDVKD. This CDR3 region has 13 residues. This CDR3 is CATRREPNTEAFF. CDR3 nucleotide sequence: TGTGCCACCAGAAGAGAGCCGAACACTGAAGCTTTCTTT.

J is TRBJ2-3 and V is TRBV11-2; 8 bases map to TRBD2. V lost 11 bases, J lost 2 bases, and 6 bases stayed unmatched. CDR1 is SGHAT and CDR2 is FQNNGV in the germline V gene. CDR3 length: 13 amino acids. For the CDR3, the DNA is TGTGCCTCCGTAGCGGGGAACACAGATACGCAGTATTTT. Its protein product is CASVAGNTDTQYF.

A word on this clone: The sample holds other DNA sequences that translate to the same CDR3. The chain's CDR3 is CASRGQENSPLHF. The DNA of the CDR3 is TGTGCCAGCAGGGGACAGGAAAATTCACCCCTCCACTTT. The rearrangement uses TRBV6-5 and TRBJ1-6, with 8 bases matching TRBD1. Losses at the gene ends were 6 bases for V and 7 bases for J; bases not matched to a gene: 2. CDR3 size: 13 residues. Germline V gene sequence: CDR1 MNHEY, CDR2 SVGAGI.

The chain employs TRBV18 and TRBJ2-1; TRBD2 matches 9 bases. V was pared by 3 bases and J by 3 bases, with 3 bases of the junction left unmatched. Germline-derived CDR1 and CDR2 are KGHSH and LQKENI. This CDR3 has 15 amino acids. The CDR3, as DNA: TGTGCCAGCTCACCCTCTAGCGGGAACTACAATGAGCAGTTCTTC. The encoded protein is CASSPSSGNYNEQFF.

The chain has TRBV7-2 and TRBJ1-2; D not certain. CDR3 length: 12 amino acids. V shed 1 base and J shed 8 bases, with 8 bases lying between them. Germline CDR1 SGHTA, CDR2 FQGNSA. Written as DNA, the CDR3 is TGTGCCAGCAGCTTAGACCCCGGGGGCTACACCTTC. This sequence encodes CASSLDPGGYTF.

The chain couples TRBV5-1 to TRBJ1-4; no definite D call. The germline V and J ends were trimmed by 4 bases and 8 bases, with 21 bases remaining between them. The CDR3 consists of 16 residues. Germline CDR1 is SGHRS and CDR2 is YFSETQ. DNA of the CDR3: TGCGCCAGCAGCCCCAGCGGTGGGCCTGTGGGGGAAAAACTGTTTTTT. It translates to CASSPSGGPVGEKLFF.

The chain recombines TRBV5-1 with TRBJ1-2; maybe TRBD1 (5 bases). Trimming removed 2 bases from V and 2 bases from J, with 7 bases in between. The CDR3 extends over 13 amino acids. Germline V gene lookup returns CDR1 SGHRS and CDR2 YFSETQ. CDR3 in amino acids: CASSFRTNYGYTF. As DNA, the CDR3 is TGCGCCAGCAGCTTTCGGACAAACTATGGCTACACCTTC.

The chain couples TRBV30 to TRBJ2-7; possibly TRBD1 for D (6 bases). From germline, CDR1 is GTSNPN and CDR2 SVGIG (reference sequence). The CDR3 length is 13 residues. V shed 2 bases and J shed 5 bases, with 13 bases lying between them. The CDR3 DNA is TGTGCCTGGAGTCATTTACAGGGAGACGAGCAGTACTTC. It encodes CAWSHLQGDEQYF.

This rearrangement joins TRBV28 to TRBJ1-6; possible D gene TRBD1, 6 bases. V lost 6 bases and J 3 bases, leaving 9 bases between the germline ends. Germline V gene sequence: CDR1 MDHEN, CDR2 SYDVKM. The CDR3 consists of 14 residues. The CDR3 DNA follows: TGTGCCAGCAGCCAGGACAGCTATAATTCACCCCTCCACTTT. Its translation: CASSQDSYNSPLHF.

This sequence joins TRBV30 and TRBJ1-1; D unresolved. The CDR3 is made up of 12 amino acids. CDR1 and CDR2 (germline): GTSNPN, SVGIG (reference sequence). The V end was cut by 2 bases, the J end by 1 base, with 5 bases between. CDR3 residues: CAWSHSNTEAFF. CDR3 nucleotide sequence: TGTGCCTGGAGTCACTCGAACACTGAAGCTTTCTTT.

Here the CDR3 DNA reads TGCGCCAGCAGTGGCGGGGTAGGAGATACGCAGTATTTT. This gives the protein CASSGGVGDTQYF. This chain connects TRBV10-1 to TRBJ2-3; D is perhaps TRBD2 (6 bases). The germline CDR1 and CDR2 sequences are WNHNN and SYGVQD (reference sequence). There are 13 residues in the CDR3. V lost 4 bases and J lost 5, with 10 bases in between.

V gene TRBV12-3 or TRBV12-4 combines with J gene TRBJ2-5; TRBD1 aligns across 7 bases. V gave up 5 bases and J gave up 5 bases; unmatched junction bases: 2. The CDR3 is made up of 12 amino acids. CDR3: CASSTGAETQYF. The CDR3 DNA reads as TGTGCCAGCAGTACAGGGGCGGAGACCCAGTACTTC.

This chain connects TRBV24-1 to TRBJ2-1; D gene uncertain. Between the trimmed V and J ends, which lost 9 bases and 3 bases, there was a span of 17 bases. This CDR3 has 15 residues. The V gene's germline CDR1 is KGHDR and CDR2 SFDVKD. Here the CDR3 DNA reads TGTGCCACCGCCCCCGGAGAACTGCGCTACAATGAGCAGTTCTTC. It yields the protein CATAPGELRYNEQFF.

This clone has just a few counts. The chain is built from TRBV19 and TRBJ1-5; weak D call: TRBD1 (6 bases). V was trimmed by 9 bases and J by 1 base, leaving 10 bases between them. The CDR3 is 13 residues long. Germline loops: CDR1 LNHDA, CDR2 SQIVND (reference sequence). The CDR3 loop is CASQGHSNQPQHF. The DNA for the CDR3 is TGTGCCAGCCAGGGACACAGCAATCAGCCCCAGCATTTT. Drawing the rest from reference TRBV19 and TRBJ1-5, the complete variable domain is DGGITQSPKYLFRKEGQNVTLSCEQNLNHDAMYWYRQDPGQGLRLIYYSQIVNDFQKGDIAEGYSVSREKKESFPLTVTSAQKNPTAFYLCASQGHSNQPQHFGDGTRLSIL.